The clone carrying this T cell receptor (beta chain) was seen a single time. Looked up from germline, CDR1 is SGHVS and CDR2 is FQNEAQ. Trimming stripped 5 bases from V and 3 bases from J, with 14 bases between. The CDR3 is 15 amino acids. This specimen comes from a study of blood T cell repertoires in COVID-19. In the study overall: Samples taken during acute and convalescent COVID-19 were collected in the United States, Italy and Spain. From T cells, B-cell-depleted T cells, or PBMCs came the material, which was cDNA or gDNA.

Original processing methods: Cell counts per sample came from amplifying reference gene primers. Repertoires were generated with immunoSEQ multiplex PCR, while TCRdb's copy carries only in-frame clones and drops some. The D gene and trimming were derived from the DNA, and the V and J assignments and clone size from that table. The profile shows 120,000 to 150,000 clones, 80% of them singletons. This chain uses TRBV7-8 with TRBJ1-5, with D perhaps TRBD1 (5 bases). The source material was peripheral blood. The source of this sequence is a man in his 60s with active or convalescent COVID-19. CDR3 sequence reads: CASSPGRVINQPQHF. The CDR3 nucleotides are TGTGCCAGCAGCCCAGGGAGGGTGATCAATCAGCCCCAGCATTTT.